Detailed here is one T cell receptor beta chain. Antigen specificity is unknown. These data are taken from a study of T cells in narcolepsy. For the study at large: Patients with NT1 or NT2 and healthy control donors were enrolled. Overall study results and limits: Autoreactive HCRT-specific and TRIB2-specific clonotypes were marked in same-patient CSF-versus-blood CD4+ comparisons. Autoreactive clonotypes reportedly recurred in blood of same and different patients, not controls. Some memory CD4+ repertoires had no autoreactive clone sequences.

The CDR3 loop spans 14 amino acids. With 1 base removed from V and 4 bases from J, the gap between germline ends came to 10 bases. Germline-derived CDR1 and CDR2 are SGHVS and FNYEAQ. TCRdb keeps only in-frame clones here, not all; method: immunoSEQ multiplex PCR. Of some 35,000 clones in the sample, 82% were seen once. The receptor's source is a human donor with narcolepsy. Material for sequencing was CD45RA- memory CD4+ T cells from PBMCs. The gene calls are TRBV7-6 and TRBJ1-2, with a weak D call TRBD1 (6 bases). The CDR3 DNA follows: TGTGCCAGCAGCTTAGACCCGGGGGCCTATGGCTACACCTTC. Its translation is CASSLDPGAYGYTF.